A selection of T cell receptor beta chains follows, all from one sample in a study of T cell changes during pregnancy in multiple sclerosis. Only in-frame clones appear in the TCRdb table, and some are missing; sequencing was by immunoSEQ multiplex PCR. This sample has roughly 84,000 clones, with just over 90% found just once. The sequenced sample was peripheral blood, obtained in the third trimester of pregnancy. These receptors came from a female donor in good health, enrolled as a control in a pregnancy study. The CDR3 runs from the conserved cysteine through the conserved F or W. D genes are given only for firm matches. Clone size is stated in some rows and not others, as once, few, many or a class when expanded.

V gene	D gene	clone size	J gene	CDR3 DNA	CDR3 protein
TRBV9	-	-	TRBJ2-7	TGTGCCAGCGGTCCGGGGACCTACGAGCAGTACTTC	CASGPGTYEQYF
TRBV27	TRBD1	-	TRBJ2-2	TGTGCCAGCAGGGAGGGACAGGGTAACACCGGGGAGCTGTTTTTT	CASREGQGNTGELFF
TRBV5-4	-	-	TRBJ1-1	TGTGCCAGCAGAATGACGGGTTCCCTTGGGAACACTGAAGCTTTCTTT	CASRMTGSLGNTEAFF
TRBV4-1	TRBD1	-	TRBJ2-7	TGCGCCAGCAGCCAAGATCTAGACAGGGTCTACTACGAGCAGTACTTC	CASSQDLDRVYYEQYF
TRBV7-6	-	-	TRBJ2-2	TGTGCCAGCAGCTCCCAGAGGGTCCAGGTGGGGAACACCGGGGAGCTGTTTTTT	CASSSQRVQVGNTGELFF
TRBV4-1	-	-	TRBJ2-1	TGCGCCAGCAGCCAAGGAGATGAAGACAATGAGCAGTTCTTC	CASSQGDEDNEQFF
TRBV5-1	-	-	TRBJ1-2	TGCGCCAGCGGACTGGTATCGGTTAACTATGGCTACACCTTC	CASGLVSVNYGYTF
TRBV18	TRBD1	-	TRBJ2-3	TGTGCCAGCTCACCACTGGGACAGGGGGCGATGGGGACGCAGTATTTT	CASSPLGQGAMGTQYF
TRBV4-2	TRBD1	few	TRBJ1-1	TGTGCCAGCAGCCAAGATGTGGGACAGGAGGTCTTT	CASSQDVGQEVF
TRBV5-1	-	-	TRBJ1-6	TGCGCCAGCAGCGTTACGGGATCGTCACCCCTCCACTTT	CASSVTGSSPLHF
TRBV9	TRBD2	-	TRBJ2-7	TGTGCCAGCAGCGTCGCTGGGACTAGCGAGATTTACGAGCAGTACTTC	CASSVAGTSEIYEQYF
TRBV7-2	-	-	TRBJ2-6	TGTGCCAGCAGCTTAGCCCGAACAGCTGGATCTGGGGCCAACGTCCTGACTTTC	CASSLARTAGSGANVLTF
TRBV18	-	-	TRBJ1-3	TGTGCCAGCTCACCTACGACGGGCTCTGGAAACACCATATATTTT	CASSPTTGSGNTIYF
TRBV6-1	-	-	TRBJ2-7	TGTGCCAGCACTAGACCGGGTTCGGCGTACGAGCAGTACTTC	CASTRPGSAYEQYF
TRBV9	-	once	TRBJ2-5	TGTGCCAGCAGCGTAACGCAGGGCGGTGGGGAGACCCAGTACTTC	CASSVTQGGGETQYF
TRBV5-8	TRBD1	-	TRBJ2-2	TGTGCCAGCAGCACTACAGGGGGCGCGTCCGGGGAGCTGTTTTTT	CASSTTGGASGELFF
TRBV5-1	-	-	TRBJ2-7	TGCGCCAGCAGCTCGGGGAGCTCCTACGAGCAGTACTTC	CASSSGSSYEQYF
TRBV5-1	TRBD1	-	TRBJ2-1	TGCGCCAGCAGCATAGGGACAGGGGGTCCCTACAATGAGCAGTTCTTC	CASSIGTGGPYNEQFF
TRBV18	-	-	TRBJ1-1	TGTGCCAGCTCACTTCAGTGGAACACTGAAGCTTTCTTT	CASSLQWNTEAFF
TRBV6-5	-	once	TRBJ2-7	TGTGCCAGCAGTACGAGCGGGCTAGGGACCTACGAGCAGTGCTTC	CASSTSGLGTYEQCF
TRBV5-1	-	-	TRBJ2-1	TGCGCCAGCAGCTTGGCCGAGGGCGGGAATTACAATGAGCAGTTCTTC	CASSLAEGGNYNEQFF
TRBV7-6	TRBD1	-	TRBJ2-7	TGTGCCAGCAGCGCCGGACAGGGAGCTTGGGGCGAGCAGTACTTC	CASSAGQGAWGEQYF
TRBV6-1	TRBD1	-	TRBJ2-2	TGTGCCAGCAGTTGGACAGGGAACACCGGGGAGCTGTTTTTT	CASSWTGNTGELFF
TRBV9	-	-	TRBJ2-1	TGTGCCAGCAGCCCCACTGGGAGAGGAGATGAGCAGTTCTTC	CASSPTGRGDEQFF
TRBV2	TRBD2	-	TRBJ2-1	TGTGCCAGCACTAGCGGGCCCTACAATGAGCAGTTCTTC	CASTSGPYNEQFF
TRBV7-2	-	-	TRBJ1-5	TGTGCCAGCAGCTTAGACGGCAGGGGAAGCAATCAGCCCCAGCATTTT	CASSLDGRGSNQPQHF
TRBV29-1	-	-	TRBJ1-1	TGCAGCGCTTCCATTTCCTACAGAGAAGCTTTCTTT	CSASISYREAFF
TRBV7-9	-	once	TRBJ1-4	TGTGCCAGCAGCTTACGGGGGGAAAAACTGTTTTTT	CASSLRGEKLFF
TRBV2	TRBD2	-	TRBJ2-1	TGTGCCAGCAGTAAGAGCGGGAGGGACAATGAGCAGTTCTTC	CASSKSGRDNEQFF
TRBV18	-	-	TRBJ2-1	TGTGCCAGCTCAGGAGGGACTACAGGGGGGTCCTACAATGAGCAGTTCTTC	CASSGGTTGGSYNEQFF
TRBV2	-	-	TRBJ2-3	TGTGCCAGCAGGGAGACAGGAACTAGCACAGATACGCAGTATTTT	CASRETGTSTDTQYF
TRBV19	-	-	TRBJ1-1	TGTGCCAGTAGTATAAGTTTCGTTGGGGGGAAACGAGGGACCACTGAAGCTTTCTTT	CASSISFVGGKRGTTEAFF
TRBV5-1	TRBD2	-	TRBJ2-1	TGCGCCAGCAGCTCCGGTATAGGACTAGCGGGAGGTGAGCAGTTCTTC	CASSSGIGLAGGEQFF
TRBV6-1	TRBD2	-	TRBJ2-3	TGTGCCAGCAGTGAACTAGCGGGAGCAGATACGCAGTATTTT	CASSELAGADTQYF
TRBV27	TRBD2	-	TRBJ2-7	TGTGCCAGCAGTACCCTAGCGGGAGCGCGGTACGAGCAGTACTTC	CASSTLAGARYEQYF
TRBV7-8	TRBD1	-	TRBJ2-7	TGTGCCAGCAGCCCCCGGACAGGGCTGTACGAGCAGTACTTC	CASSPRTGLYEQYF
TRBV2	-	once	TRBJ2-5	TGTGCCAGCAGTCCGAGGGAGACCCAGTACTTC	CASSPRETQYF
TRBV5-1	TRBD1	few	TRBJ1-2	TGCGCCAGCAGAAGGGACAGGGAGTATGGCTACACCTTC	CASRRDREYGYTF
TRBV14	-	-	TRBJ2-1	TGTGCCAGCAGCCACCTCGGCCCACGACAGGGCGGGAAACGGCATGAGCAGTTCTTC	CASSHLGPRQGGKRHEQFF
TRBV5-6	TRBD1	-	TRBJ2-7	TGTGCCAGCAGCTTGGCAGGGGGCGTTTTAAGCTACGAGCAGTACTTC	CASSLAGGVLSYEQYF
TRBV5-6	TRBD1	-	TRBJ2-7	TGTGCCAGCAGCTTGTGGGGGACAGAATCCTACGAGCAGTACTTC	CASSLWGTESYEQYF
TRBV9	TRBD2	-	TRBJ2-3	TGTGCCAGCAGATCTCCCGGGACTAGCGGGACTTCTTCCAAAGCAGATACGCAGTATTTT	CASRSPGTSGTSSKADTQYF
TRBV30	-	-	TRBJ1-3	TGTGCCTGGAGTGAAGGACAGAGAAACACCATATATTTT	CAWSEGQRNTIYF
TRBV9	-	-	TRBJ1-3	TGTGCCAGCAGCGTAATTGGGGGGGGTTCTGGGAACACCATATATTTT	CASSVIGGGSGNTIYF
TRBV4-2	TRBD1	once	TRBJ1-3	TGTGCCAGCAGCCAAATGGGGACAGTCTCTGGAAACACCATATATTTT	CASSQMGTVSGNTIYF
TRBV2	TRBD1	once	TRBJ2-7	TGTGCCAGCAGTGAATCGACAGGGGAACAGTACTTC	CASSESTGEQYF
TRBV5-5	TRBD1	-	TRBJ2-5	TGTGCCAGCAGCCCGCGGGACAGGGGATGGGAGACCCAGTACTTC	CASSPRDRGWETQYF
TRBV18	-	-	TRBJ1-1	TGTGCCAGCTCACGGGGGGGGACAATGAACACTGAAGCTTTCTTT	CASSRGGTMNTEAFF
TRBV2	-	-	TRBJ2-1	TGTGCCAGCAGTTTTGAGCGGGCCCAGAGTGGTCCCTACAATGAGCAGTTCTTC	CASSFERAQSGPYNEQFF